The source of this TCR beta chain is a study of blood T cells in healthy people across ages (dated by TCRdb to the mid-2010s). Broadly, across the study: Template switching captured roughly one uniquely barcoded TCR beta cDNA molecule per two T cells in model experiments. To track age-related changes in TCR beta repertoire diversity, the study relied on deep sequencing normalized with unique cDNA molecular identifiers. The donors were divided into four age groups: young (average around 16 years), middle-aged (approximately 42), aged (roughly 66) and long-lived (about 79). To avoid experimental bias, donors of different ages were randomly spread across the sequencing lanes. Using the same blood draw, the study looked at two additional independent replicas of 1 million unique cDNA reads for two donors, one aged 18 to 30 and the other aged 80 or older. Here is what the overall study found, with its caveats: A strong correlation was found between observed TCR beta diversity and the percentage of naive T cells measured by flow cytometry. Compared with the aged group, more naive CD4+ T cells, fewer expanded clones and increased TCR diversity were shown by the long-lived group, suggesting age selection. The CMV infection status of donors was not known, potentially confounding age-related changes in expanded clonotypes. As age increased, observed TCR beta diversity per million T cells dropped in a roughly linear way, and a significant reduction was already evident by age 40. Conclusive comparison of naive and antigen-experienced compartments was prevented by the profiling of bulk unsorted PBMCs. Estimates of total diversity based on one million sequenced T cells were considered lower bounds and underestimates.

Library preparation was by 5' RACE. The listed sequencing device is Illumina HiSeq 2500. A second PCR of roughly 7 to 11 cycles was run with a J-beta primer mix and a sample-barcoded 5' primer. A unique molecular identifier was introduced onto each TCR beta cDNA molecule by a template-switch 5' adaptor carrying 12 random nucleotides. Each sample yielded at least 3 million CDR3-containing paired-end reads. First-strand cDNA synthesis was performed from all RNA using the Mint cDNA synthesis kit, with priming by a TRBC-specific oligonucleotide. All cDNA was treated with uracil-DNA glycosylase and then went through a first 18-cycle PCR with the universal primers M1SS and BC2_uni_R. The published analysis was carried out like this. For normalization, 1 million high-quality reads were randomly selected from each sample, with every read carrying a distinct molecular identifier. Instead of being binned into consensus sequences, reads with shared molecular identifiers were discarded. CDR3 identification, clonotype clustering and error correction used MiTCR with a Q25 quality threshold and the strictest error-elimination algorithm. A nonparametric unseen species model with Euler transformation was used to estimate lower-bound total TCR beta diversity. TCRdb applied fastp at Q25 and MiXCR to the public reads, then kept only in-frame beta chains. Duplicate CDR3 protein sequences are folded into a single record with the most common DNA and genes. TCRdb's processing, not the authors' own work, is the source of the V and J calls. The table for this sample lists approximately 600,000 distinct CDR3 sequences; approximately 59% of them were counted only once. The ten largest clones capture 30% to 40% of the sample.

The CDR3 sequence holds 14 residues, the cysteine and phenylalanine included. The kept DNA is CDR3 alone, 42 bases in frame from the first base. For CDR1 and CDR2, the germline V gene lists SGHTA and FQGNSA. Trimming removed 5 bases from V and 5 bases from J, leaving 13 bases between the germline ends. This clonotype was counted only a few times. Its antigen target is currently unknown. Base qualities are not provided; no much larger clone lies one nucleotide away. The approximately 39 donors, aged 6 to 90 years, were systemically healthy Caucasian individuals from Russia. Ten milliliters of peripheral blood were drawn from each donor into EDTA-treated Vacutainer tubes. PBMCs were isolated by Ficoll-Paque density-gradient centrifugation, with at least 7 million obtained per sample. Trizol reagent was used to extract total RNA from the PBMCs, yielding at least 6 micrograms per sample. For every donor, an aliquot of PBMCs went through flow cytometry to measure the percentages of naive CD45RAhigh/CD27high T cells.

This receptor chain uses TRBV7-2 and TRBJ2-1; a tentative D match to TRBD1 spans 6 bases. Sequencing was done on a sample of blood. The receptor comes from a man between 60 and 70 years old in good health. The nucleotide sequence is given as TGTGCCAGCAGCAGGCAAGACAGGAACAATGAGCAGTTCTTC. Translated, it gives CASSRQDRNNEQFF. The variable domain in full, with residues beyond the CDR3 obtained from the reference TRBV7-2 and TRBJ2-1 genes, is GAGVSQSPSNKVTEKGKDVELRCDPISGHTALYWYRQSLGQGLEFLIYFQGNSAPDKSGLPSDRFSAERTGGSVSTLTIQRTQQEDSAVYLCASSRQDRNNEQFFGPGTRLTVL.